The TCR beta chain under discussion was sequenced for a study of regulatory T cells in long-lasting Graves disease. The ends lost 3 bases at V and 4 bases at J; junction bases unmatched: 5. The CDR3 runs to 16 residues. The time point: newly diagnosed GD, antithyroid drugs for less than 3 months. Construction of the TCR library relied on RNA isolated from PBMCs. This clonotype has a count of ten or more. Building the TCR beta libraries relied on iRepertoire HTBI primers, and CDR3 regions underwent Arm-PCR. TCRdb re-called the multiplex PCR reads with MiXCR, one entry per CDR3 protein. Among 300,000 to 400,000 distinct CDR3 sequences, approximately 15% were seen once, and the ten largest hold 25% to 30%. These data also featured in a second study, about T cells in Graves' hyperthyroidism and ophthalmopathy. That work adds: Uncontrolled infection, other autoimmune disease, pregnancy or lactation disqualified patients from enrolment. Ophthalmopathy cases were set apart from stable hyperthyroidism by a 13 V-J model.

The genes are TRBV12-3 or TRBV12-4 and TRBJ1-5; TRBD1 matches 11 bases. The sequences come from peripheral blood mononuclear cells (PBMCs), collected at new diagnosis, from a patient treated with antithyroid drugs. This clonotype was obtained from a man in his forties or fifties with Graves disease. In DNA, the CDR3 is TGTGCCAGCAGTTTCCAGGACAGGGGGCGAAATCAGCCCCAGCATTTT. This codes for CASSFQDRGRNQPQHF.